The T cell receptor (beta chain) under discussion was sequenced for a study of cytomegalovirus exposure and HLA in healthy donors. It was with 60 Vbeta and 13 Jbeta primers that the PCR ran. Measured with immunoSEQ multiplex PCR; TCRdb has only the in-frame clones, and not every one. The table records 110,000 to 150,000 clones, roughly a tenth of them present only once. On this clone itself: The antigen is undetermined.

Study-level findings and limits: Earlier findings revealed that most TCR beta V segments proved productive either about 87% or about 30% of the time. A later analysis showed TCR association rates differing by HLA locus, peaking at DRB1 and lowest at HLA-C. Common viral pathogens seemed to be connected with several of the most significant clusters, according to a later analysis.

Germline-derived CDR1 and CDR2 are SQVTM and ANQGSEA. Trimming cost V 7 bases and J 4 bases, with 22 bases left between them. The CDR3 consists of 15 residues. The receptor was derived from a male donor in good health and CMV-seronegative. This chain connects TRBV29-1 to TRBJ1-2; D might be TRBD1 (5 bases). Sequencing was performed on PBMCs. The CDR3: CSAERGLTVAYGYTF. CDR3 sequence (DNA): TGCAGCGCTGAGCGGGGCCTCACGGTGGCCTATGGCTACACCTTC.